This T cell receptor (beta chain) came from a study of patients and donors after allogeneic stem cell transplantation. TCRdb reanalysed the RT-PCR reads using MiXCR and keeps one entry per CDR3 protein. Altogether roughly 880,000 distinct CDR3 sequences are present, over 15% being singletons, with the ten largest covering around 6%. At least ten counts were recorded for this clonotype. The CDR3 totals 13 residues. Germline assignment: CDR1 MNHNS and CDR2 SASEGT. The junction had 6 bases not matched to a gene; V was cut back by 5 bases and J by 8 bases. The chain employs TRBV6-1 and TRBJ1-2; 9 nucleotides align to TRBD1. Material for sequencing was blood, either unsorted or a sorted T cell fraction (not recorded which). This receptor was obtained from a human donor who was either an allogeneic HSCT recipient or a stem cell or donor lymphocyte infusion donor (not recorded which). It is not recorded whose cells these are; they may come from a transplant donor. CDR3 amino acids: CASSRGQGSGYTF. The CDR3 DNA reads TGTGCCAGCAGTCGCGGACAGGGGAGCGGCTACACCTTC.